The 13 T cell receptor beta chains given below trace back to one sample, sequenced in a study of graft-versus-host responses after intestinal transplantation (dated by TCRdb to the early 2020s). The time point label corresponds to: cells obtained before transplantation from donor or recipient. The library was obtained by the immunoSEQ multiplex PCR assay. The table comes from immuneACCESS by way of TCRdb, which keeps in-frame sequences with V and J called. Part of the clones is missing from these tables; in studies checked, under half for an unresolved V gene and the rest for unknown reasons. Here the sample has about 88,000 clones; less than 95% occur a single time. Of the sample, approximately 0.35% is held by the ten largest clones. No antigens are known for them. Here the sequenced sample was unstimulated CD4+ T cells sorted from spleen or lymph node cells, taken before transplant. The source of these receptors is a human donor who was the organ donor for an intestinal transplant.

The chain combines TRBV28 with TRBJ2-3; TRBD2 matches at 8 bases. Looked up from germline, CDR1 is MDHEN and CDR2 is SYDVKM. V lost 5 bases, J lost 2 bases, and 6 bases stayed unmatched. There are 15 residues in the CDR3. In nucleotides, the CDR3 is TGTGCCAGCAGTCTCAGCGGGAGACTCACAGATACGCAGTATTTT. Translated, it gives CASSLSGRLTDTQYF.

The chain is built from TRBV5-1 and TRBJ2-7; possible D gene TRBD1, 6 bases. V lost 2 bases, J lost 7 bases, and 22 bases lay in between. This CDR3 is 16 amino acids long. CDR1 and CDR2 (germline): SGHRS, YFSETQ. CDR3 amino acids: CASSFGGSADQGEQYF. In DNA form, the CDR3 reads TGCGCCAGCAGCTTTGGGGGCTCGGCGGACCAGGGGGAGCAGTACTTC.

The table lists this clone with a count of one. V and J are TRBV5-6 and TRBJ2-2; 9 bases match TRBD1. Per germline, CDR1 SGHDT and CDR2 YYEEEE. The trim removed 0 bases at V and 6 bases at J, leaving 0 bases unmatched. CDR3 length equals 14 residues. The CDR3 DNA sequence: TGTGCCAGCAGCTTGGGACAGGGGGCCGGGGAGCTGTTTTTT. Its translation is CASSLGQGAGELFF.

The gene calls are TRBV7-3 and TRBJ2-7, with D perhaps TRBD1 (5 bases). The germline V gene has CDR1 SGHTA and CDR2 FQGTGA. V lost 1 base and J 4 bases, leaving 14 bases between the germline ends. The CDR3 is made up of 15 amino acids. CDR3 sequence (DNA): TGTGCCAGCAGCTTAATCCCCCAGGGATCATACGAGCAGTACTTC. It is translated as CASSLIPQGSYEQYF.

V and J are TRBV9 and TRBJ2-7; 9 bases match TRBD2. The CDR3 sequence is 15 residues long. V dropped 3 bases and J dropped 0; count of bases not matched to a gene: 4. Germline V gene sequence: CDR1 SGDLS, CDR2 YYNGEE. CDR3 sequence (DNA): TGTGCCAGCAGCGCGGGACTAGCCCCCTCCTACGAGCAGTACTTC. Protein sequence: CASSAGLAPSYEQYF. The whole variable domain, filled in from reference TRBV9 and TRBJ2-7, reads DSGVTQTPKHLITATGQRVTLRCSPRSGDLSVYWYQQSLDQGLQFLIQYYNGEERAKGNILERFSAQQFPDLHSELNLSSLELGDSALYFCASSAGLAPSYEQYFGPGTRLTVT.

The V call is TRBV11-3, the J call TRBJ1-2, with 8 bases fitting TRBD1. The CDR3 runs to 16 residues. Trimming removed 1 base from V and 2 bases from J; junction bases left unmatched: 6. Germline loops: CDR1 SGHNT, CDR2 YENEEA. The CDR3 loop is CASSLGQGKGNYGYTF. CDR3 coding DNA: TGTGCCAGCAGCTTAGGACAGGGGAAGGGAAACTATGGCTACACCTTC.

This chain uses TRBV15 with TRBJ2-2; a possible D gene is TRBD2 (5 bases). The CDR3 totals 15 residues. Trimming shortened V by 2 bases and J by 3 bases, and 10 bases separated the two germline ends. Germline CDR1 is LNHNV and CDR2 is YYDKDF (reference sequence). CDR3 in DNA: TGTGCCACCAGCAGATCTCGGGGTTACACCGGGGAGCTGTTTTTT. It yields the protein CATSRSRGYTGELFF. Full variable domain (outside the CDR3, taken from reference TRBV15 and TRBJ2-2): DAMVIQNPRYQVTQFGKPVTLSCSQTLNHNVMYWYQQKSSQAPKLLFHYYDKDFNNEADTPDNFQSRRPNTSFCFLDIRSPGLGDTAMYLCATSRSRGYTGELFFGEGSRLTVL.

The chain recombines TRBV4-1 with TRBJ1-2; 9 bases map to TRBD1. The CDR3 spans 15 residues. The V and J ends lost 0 bases and 4 bases, in that order; junction bases with no gene match: 3. Germline CDR1 MGHRA, CDR2 YSYEKL. As DNA, the CDR3 is TGCGCCAGCAGCCAAGATGACAGGGGGAGCTATGGCTACACCTTC. It codes for CASSQDDRGSYGYTF.

This sequence joins TRBV7-2 and TRBJ2-5; 9 nucleotides line up with TRBD1. Germline lookup yields CDR1 SGHTA and CDR2 FQGNSA. The CDR3 extends over 15 amino acids. V lost 2 bases, J lost 5 bases, and 6 bases stayed unmatched. CDR3 sequence: CASSLLLGQGETQYF. In DNA form, the CDR3 reads TGTGCCAGCAGCTTACTCCTTGGACAGGGGGAGACCCAGTACTTC.

Note on this clone: The junction departs from germline at one end; a sequencing error may be responsible. The CDR3 DNA is TGTGCCGGCAGTGAAGGGTCCGGAGTGAACACTGAAGCTTTCTTT. Its translation is CAGSEGSGVNTEAFF. The chain is built from TRBV2 and TRBJ1-1; D not certain. The CDR3 is made up of 15 amino acids. Germline CDR1 SNHLY, CDR2 FYNNEI.

This chain joins TRBV13 and TRBJ1-2; 8 bases are a match to TRBD1. Trimming removed 4 bases from V and 4 bases from J; junction bases left unmatched: 5. The germline CDR1 and CDR2 sequences are PRHDT and FYEKMQ (reference sequence). The CDR3 totals 14 residues. In DNA form, the CDR3 reads TGTGCCAGCAGCTACTCCGGGACAGGCTATGGCTACACCTTC. Its translation: CASSYSGTGYGYTF. The entire variable domain, with the rest obtained from reference TRBV13 and TRBJ1-2, is as follows: AAGVIQSPRHLIKEKRETATLKCYPIPRHDTVYWYQQGPGQDPQFLISFYEKMQSDKGSIPDRFSAQQFSDYHSELNMSSLELGDSALYFCASSYSGTGYGYTFGSGTRLTVV.

V usage is TRBV23-1 and J usage is TRBJ2-1, with D perhaps matching TRBD1 (6 bases). TRBV23-1 is recorded as an ORF, its role being uncertain. V lost 3 bases, J lost 3 bases, and 12 bases lay in between. The CDR3 spans 15 residues. The CDR3 here is CASSHFLDSYNEQFF. The CDR3 bases are TGCGCCAGCAGTCATTTTCTGGACAGCTACAATGAGCAGTTCTTC.

This chain links TRBV11-1 with TRBJ1-1, with D possibly matching TRBD1 (6 bases). CDR3 length: 13 amino acids. Germline CDR1 and CDR2: SGHAT and FQDESV (reference sequence). V gave up 6 bases and J gave up 1 base, with 9 bases separating them. The CDR3 nucleotides read TGTGCCAGCAGACAGGGCGAGAACACTGAAGCTTTCTTT. This sequence encodes CASRQGENTEAFF.